The entry below gives a single TCR beta chain sequence along with its context. The CDR3 runs to 17 residues. From germline, CDR1 is SGHRS and CDR2 YFSETQ. The V and J ends lost 1 base and 0 bases respectively, with 14 bases between them. The data are from a study of blood T cell repertoires in COVID-19. On the study more broadly: The study drew acute and convalescent COVID-19 samples from the United States, Italy and Spain. T cells, B-cell-depleted T cells, or PBMCs provided the cDNA or gDNA that served as material.

Authors' data handling: Reference gene primer amplification gave estimated nucleated cell counts. This table comes from immunoSEQ multiplex PCR, and its TCRdb copy is limited to in-frame clones, with some not included. Clonal size and the V and J genes are those of that table, whereas D and trimming came from the DNA. The table records around 200,000 clones, roughly 88% of them present only once. The chain is built from TRBV5-1 and TRBJ2-1; tentatively, D is TRBD2 (6 bases). This clonotype was obtained from a woman aged 40 to 50 with acute COVID-19. The specimen sequenced was PBMCs or T cells enriched from blood (not recorded which). The CDR3 region is CASSLMSGSASYNEQFF. The CDR3 bases are TGCGCCAGCAGCTTGATGAGCGGGTCCGCCTCCTACAATGAGCAGTTCTTC.